The 12 T cell receptor beta chains reported below all come from one sample, sequenced in a study of cytomegalovirus exposure and HLA in healthy donors. The protocol was immunoSEQ multiplex PCR, while the TCRdb copy is restricted to in-frame clones and leaves out a portion. The profile covers 150,000 to 200,000 clones, with about 83% appearing a single time and approximately 1.5% taken by the ten largest. Material for sequencing was PBMCs. The source of these receptors is a woman aged 18 to 35 in good health and CMV-seronegative.

The chain is built from TRBV11-2 and TRBJ1-1; no firm D call. CDR1 and CDR2 from the germline V gene are SGHAT and FQNNGV. This CDR3 region has 14 residues. V lost 5 bases, J lost 5 bases, and 15 bases lay in between. Written as DNA, the CDR3 is TGTGCCAGCAGCACCCGGGTGGGTTTGACTGAAGCTTTCTTT. Translation: CASSTRVGLTEAFF.

The chain recombines TRBV7-9 with TRBJ2-2, with a possible D match to TRBD2 (5 bases). CDR3 length: 15 amino acids. Germline V lookup: CDR1 SEHNR, CDR2 FQNEAQ (reference sequence). The V gene lost 2 bases and the J gene lost 4 bases, with 11 bases spanning the gap. CDR3 in amino acids: CASSLLRAGTGELFF. The CDR3 DNA is TGTGCCAGCAGCTTACTGAGGGCGGGCACCGGGGAGCTGTTTTTT.

This chain connects TRBV6-6 to TRBJ2-7; 9 bases are shared with TRBD1. Germline V gene lookup returns CDR1 MNHNY and CDR2 SVGAGI (reference sequence). The V segment lost 2 bases and the J segment 3 bases; nucleotides outside the gene matches: 5. CDR3 size: 15 residues. The CDR3 reads CASSYSTGQGYEQYF. The CDR3 DNA reads as TGTGCCAGCAGTTACAGTACGGGACAGGGCTACGAGCAGTACTTC.

The chain employs TRBV25-1 and TRBJ2-2; tentatively, D is TRBD1 (5 bases). Germline V gene lookup returns CDR1 MGHDK and CDR2 SYGVNS. V was cut by 8 bases and J by 4 bases, with 17 bases left in between. This CDR3 contains 15 residues. CDR3 protein: CASGHLAGPTGELFF. CDR3 in DNA: TGTGCCAGCGGTCACTTAGCAGGGCCCACCGGGGAGCTGTTTTTT. The full variable domain, completed using reference TRBV25-1 and TRBJ2-2, is EADIYQTPRYLVIGTGKKITLECSQTMGHDKMYWYQQDPGMELHLIHYSYGVNSTEKGDLSSESTVSRIRTEHFPLTLESARPSHTSQYLCASGHLAGPTGELFFGEGSRLTVL.

The count of this clone is one. This chain joins TRBV6-1 and TRBJ2-1, with 7 positions matching TRBD2. CDR1 MNHNS and CDR2 SASEGT come from the germline V gene. The CDR3 is 15 residues long. V gave up 6 bases and J gave up 4 bases; unmatched junction bases: 9. This CDR3 reads CASRDSSGKYNEQFF. In DNA, the CDR3 is TGTGCCAGCAGAGACTCTAGCGGAAAATACAATGAGCAGTTCTTC.

The chain combines TRBV15 with TRBJ2-3; TRBD1 agrees at 7 bases. V shed 5 bases and J 4 bases; nucleotides not matched to a gene: 3. CDR1 is LNHNV, CDR2 YYDKDF, per germline (reference sequence). The CDR3 is 13 residues long. Here the CDR3 DNA reads TGTGCCACCAGCGACAGGGAATCAGATACGCAGTATTTT. Translated: CATSDRESDTQYF.

This clone was recorded only once. The genes are TRBV5-6 and TRBJ1-1; 7 bases are shared with TRBD1. Germline values: CDR1 SGHDT, CDR2 YYEEEE. The V gene end was trimmed by 0 bases and the J gene end by 2 bases; junction bases not matched to a gene: 13. CDR3 length equals 18 residues. CDR3 bases: TGTGCCAGCAGCTTGGCCGTGCGGGACAGAAAGACTAACACTGAAGCTTTCTTT. This gives the protein CASSLAVRDRKTNTEAFF.

In this sample, this clone turned up once. V usage is TRBV29-1 and J usage is TRBJ2-1; 9 positions agree with TRBD2. This CDR3 spans 15 amino acids. Germline assignment: CDR1 SQVTM and CDR2 ANQGSEA. V lost 7 bases and J lost 2; bases outside the gene matches: 9. The CDR3 here is CSARLAENPYNEQFF. CDR3 sequence (DNA): TGCAGCGCGAGACTAGCGGAGAACCCCTACAATGAGCAGTTCTTC.

The chain has TRBV5-1 and TRBJ2-7; 11 bases match TRBD2. The ends lost 3 bases at V and 5 bases at J; junction bases unmatched: 10. This CDR3 has 16 amino acids. The V gene's germline CDR1 is SGHRS and CDR2 YFSETQ. The CDR3 DNA sequence: TGCGCCAGCAGCTCCCCTGCGACTAGCGGGGACGACGAGCAGTACTTC. Residues: CASSSPATSGDDEQYF.

This chain uses TRBV6-5 with TRBJ1-2, with 8 bases fitting TRBD1. This CDR3 has 16 residues. V trimming: 0 bases; J trimming: 3 bases; junction bases outside the gene matches: 6. Per germline, CDR1 MNHEY and CDR2 SVGAGI. CDR3 bases: TGTGCCAGCAGTTACTCGATGGGGGGACAGGACTATGGCTACACCTTC. Its protein product is CASSYSMGGQDYGYTF.

The V and J genes are TRBV4-1 and TRBJ1-5; TRBD1 matches at 10 bases. The CDR3 has 16 residues. V dropped 4 bases and J dropped 2; count of bases not matched to a gene: 5. Germline-derived CDR1 and CDR2 are MGHRA and YSYEKL. CDR3: CASSRTGTGGNQPQHF. In nucleotides, the CDR3 is TGCGCCAGCAGCCGGACCGGGACAGGGGGCAATCAGCCCCAGCATTTT.

The V and J genes are TRBV5-8 and TRBJ2-3; TRBD2 is a possible D gene (5 bases). Germline-derived CDR1 and CDR2 are SGHTS and YDEGEE. This CDR3 region has 14 residues. Trimming stripped 4 bases from V and 0 bases from J, with 9 bases between. The CDR3 DNA reads as TGTGCCAGCAGCCCCCAGCGGAGCACAGATACGCAGTATTTT. Protein sequence: CASSPQRSTDTQYF.